Presented here are 21 T cell receptor beta chains from one specimen sequenced in a study of T-cell reconstitution after alpha-beta-depleted transplantation in children. Preparation of the TCRbeta library was carried out with unique molecular identifiers. TCRdb re-analysed the PCR reads in MiXCR, keeping a single row per CDR3 protein. The table has a few hundred thousand distinct CDR3 sequences, roughly a tenth seen once. This specimen was PBMCs, taken before TCRalphabeta/CD19-depleted stem cell transplant. The receptors stem from a boy in the first two years of life with acute myeloid leukemia, due to receive a stem cell transplant.

This clonotype was picked up a small number of times. The chain recombines TRBV6-1 with TRBJ2-3; D is ambiguous. Germline CDR1 is MNHNS and CDR2 is SASEGT. The CDR3 sequence is 11 residues long. Trimming cost V 8 bases and J 2 bases, with 5 bases left between them. CDR3 bases: TGTGCCAGCGACAACACAGATACGCAGTATTTT. Its translation is CASDNTDTQYF.

There are many counts of this clonotype. This chain connects TRBV15 to TRBJ2-4; no clear D. Germline V lookup: CDR1 LNHNV, CDR2 YYDKDF (reference sequence). The CDR3 spans 13 residues. The V end was cut by 4 bases, the J end by 10 bases, with 14 bases between. The CDR3 region is CATSNRTTWIQYF. Written as DNA, the CDR3 is TGTGCCACCAGCAATAGGACCACTTGGATTCAGTACTTC.

This clonotype was seen many times. The chain uses TRBV20-1 and TRBJ1-3, with D maybe TRBD1 (5 bases). Trimming took 0 bases from V and 2 from J, leaving 5 bases between them. Germline lookup yields CDR1 DFQATT and CDR2 SNEGSKA (reference sequence). The CDR3 extends over 13 amino acids. CDR3 residues: CSAREGAGNTIYF. CDR3 bases: TGCAGTGCTAGAGAGGGGGCTGGAAACACCATATATTTT.

The gene calls are TRBV5-6 and TRBJ2-4; D remains unclear. The CDR3 is 16 residues long. Germline-derived CDR1 and CDR2 are SGHDT and YYEEEE. The V end lost 4 bases, the J end lost 6 bases, and 20 bases lay between the germline ends. The CDR3 is CASSQDLTRTLNIQYF. In nucleotides, the CDR3 is TGTGCCAGCAGCCAGGATCTCACCAGGACCTTAAACATTCAGTACTTC. Variable domain in full (rest from reference TRBV5-6 and TRBJ2-4): DAGVTQSPTHLIKTRGQQVTLRCSPKSGHDTVSWYQQALGQGPQFIFQYYEEEERQRGNFPDRFSGHQFPNYSSELNVNALLLGDSALYLCASSQDLTRTLNIQYFGAGTRLSVL.

This rearrangement joins TRBV7-6 to TRBJ2-2, with 7 bases that match TRBD1. V was clipped by 2 bases and J by 0 bases; unmatched bases: 6. CDR3 size: 17 residues. Germline V gene data show CDR1 as SGHVS and CDR2 as FNYEAQ. CDR3 coding DNA: TGTGCCAGCAGCTTAACCCAAGGACAGGCGAACACCGGGGAGCTGTTTTTT. Protein product: CASSLTQGQANTGELFF. Based on the CDR3 plus reference TRBV7-6 and TRBJ2-2, the full variable domain is GAGVSQSPRYKVTKRGQDVALRCDPISGHVSLYWYRQALGQGPEFLTYFNYEAQQDKSGLPNDRFSAERPEGSISTLTIQRTEQRDSAMYRCASSLTQGQANTGELFFGEGSRLTVL.

At least ten counts were recorded for this clonotype. The chain is built from TRBV11-1 and TRBJ2-2, with 7 bases lining up with TRBD1. From germline, CDR1 is SGHAT and CDR2 FQDESV (reference sequence). The CDR3 spans 18 residues. The ends lost 2 bases at V and 0 bases at J; junction bases unmatched: 9. Here the CDR3 reads CASSLTPDRAANTGELFF. The CDR3 region has the DNA TGTGCCAGCAGCTTAACGCCCGACAGGGCCGCGAACACCGGGGAGCTGTTTTTT.

The chain is built from TRBV12-3 or TRBV12-4 and TRBJ2-2; a possible D gene is TRBD1 (6 bases). This CDR3 contains 15 residues. The ends were cut back, 5 bases at V and 3 bases at J, with 13 bases in the middle. CDR3 residues: CASSQGSPYTGELFF. The CDR3 region has the DNA TGTGCCAGCAGTCAGGGGAGCCCGTACACCGGGGAGCTGTTTTTT.

A word on this clonotype: One base away lies a much larger clone, so this may be a sequencing read error. The J gene is TRBJ1-1, the V gene TRBV20-1; D is uncertain. Between the trimmed V and J ends, which lost 4 bases and 7 bases, there was a span of 16 bases. Germline V gene sequence: CDR1 DFQATT, CDR2 SNEGSKA (reference sequence). The CDR3 runs 13 residues. CDR3 sequence reads: CSAIYESGLEAFF. The CDR3 DNA reads as TGCAGTGCTATATACGAGAGTGGGCTTGAAGCTTTCTTT.

This clonotype was recorded many times. CDR3 sequence: CASSTGTSLSEQFF. DNA of the CDR3: TGTGCCAGCAGTACCGGGACTAGCCTCAGTGAGCAGTTCTTC. The rearrangement links TRBV12-3 or TRBV12-4 to TRBJ2-1; 9 bases align to TRBD2. The CDR3 totals 14 residues. The V segment lost 5 bases and the J segment 9 bases; nucleotides outside the gene matches: 8.

This clonotype has ten or more counts. V is TRBV20-1 and J is TRBJ2-7; 11 nucleotides line up with TRBD1. The ends lost 0 bases at V and 4 bases at J; junction bases unmatched: 5. Germline CDR1 and CDR2: DFQATT and SNEGSKA (reference sequence). There are 15 residues in the CDR3. The CDR3, as DNA: TGCAGTGCTAGAGACCCGGACAGGGGGCGTTACGAGCAGTACTTC. It encodes CSARDPDRGRYEQYF.

This clonotype was seen at least ten times. The V gene is TRBV24-1, the J gene TRBJ2-3, with D perhaps matching TRBD2 (5 bases). V was shortened by 5 bases and J by 8 bases, with 10 bases between the two germline ends. The germline V gene has CDR1 KGHDR and CDR2 SFDVKD. The CDR3 consists of 12 residues. This chain's CDR3 is CATSVLGSTQYF. DNA for the CDR3: TGTGCCACCAGTGTCTTAGGGAGTACGCAGTATTTT.

This clonotype was found many times. The chain is built from TRBV14 and TRBJ1-2; D unresolved. CDR3 size: 15 residues. Trimming took 4 bases from V and 7 from J, leaving 19 bases between them. Germline values: CDR1 SGHDN, CDR2 FVKESK. CDR3 region: CASSPNLKTFRGYTF. The CDR3 coding sequence is TGTGCCAGCAGCCCCAACCTTAAGACTTTTCGTGGCTACACCTTC. Based on the CDR3 plus reference TRBV14 and TRBJ1-2, the full variable domain is EAGVTQFPSHSVIEKGQTVTLRCDPISGHDNLYWYRRVMGKEIKFLLHFVKESKQDESGMPNNRFLAERTGGTYSTLKVQPAELEDSGVYFCASSPNLKTFRGYTFGSGTRLTVV.

This rearrangement joins TRBV28 to TRBJ1-4; tentatively, D is TRBD1 (5 bases). Trimming stripped 2 bases from V and 0 bases from J, with 10 bases between. The CDR3 totals 16 residues. Germline-derived CDR1 and CDR2 are MDHEN and SYDVKM. The CDR3 DNA is TGTGCCAGCAGTTTAGGGACCTGGGCAACTAATGAAAAACTGTTTTTT. It translates to CASSLGTWATNEKLFF.

This clonotype came up a few times. The rearrangement uses TRBV6-5 and TRBJ2-1; the match to TRBD2 covers 10 bases. The CDR3 totals 15 residues. V lost 2 bases and J lost 10; bases outside the gene matches: 8. Germline lookup yields CDR1 MNHEY and CDR2 SVGAGI. The CDR3 is CASSYGTSALEEQFF. For the CDR3, the DNA is TGTGCCAGCAGTTACGGGACTAGCGCTCTCGAAGAGCAGTTCTTC.

This clonotype was detected only a few times. The V and J genes are TRBV7-2 and TRBJ1-1, with 9 bases lining up with TRBD1. This CDR3 is built from 15 residues. The germline V gene has CDR1 SGHTA and CDR2 FQGNSA. The V gene end was trimmed by 4 bases and the J gene end by 5 bases; junction bases not matched to a gene: 8. CDR3 sequence reads: CASSSQQGARTEAFF. The CDR3 DNA reads as TGTGCCAGCAGCTCTCAACAGGGGGCACGGACTGAAGCTTTCTTT.

This clonotype was picked up many times. V usage is TRBV5-5 and J usage is TRBJ2-1; 7 bases are a match to TRBD1. Germline V gene data show CDR1 as SGHKS and CDR2 as YYEKEE (reference sequence). V lost 4 bases to trimming and J lost 2 bases; unmatched junction nucleotides: 6. The CDR3 is made up of 15 amino acids. CDR3 sequence (DNA): TGTGCCAGCAGCGCGACAGGGAGCCCCTACAATGAGCAGTTCTTC. Its protein product is CASSATGSPYNEQFF.

This clonotype appeared a few times. The chain recombines TRBV27 with TRBJ2-3; 10 nucleotides agree with TRBD2. The V segment lost 3 bases and the J segment 0 bases; nucleotides outside the gene matches: 3. Germline CDR1 is MNHEY and CDR2 is SMNVEV (reference sequence). The CDR3 length is 16 residues. This CDR3 is CASSFTTSGSTDTQYF. The CDR3 nucleotides are TGTGCCAGCAGTTTTACGACTAGCGGGAGCACAGATACGCAGTATTTT.

This clonotype was counted ten times or more. The chain joins TRBV6-6 to TRBJ1-2, with D possibly matching TRBD1 (5 bases). Germline values: CDR1 MNHNY, CDR2 SVGAGI (reference sequence). The CDR3 sequence is 12 residues long. Trimming stripped 6 bases from V and 2 bases from J, with 7 bases between. This chain's CDR3 is CASRQENYGYTF. In nucleotides, the CDR3 is TGTGCCAGCAGACAGGAGAACTATGGCTACACCTTC.

This clonotype has more than one count but fewer than ten. The chain employs TRBV5-1 and TRBJ2-3, with D perhaps assigned TRBD1 or TRBD2 (7 bases each). Germline V CDR1 and CDR2: SGHRS, YFSETQ. CDR3 length: 16 residues. Trimming shortened V by 0 bases and J by 2 bases, and 13 bases separated the two germline ends. In DNA form, the CDR3 reads TGCGCCAGCAGCTTGGCAGGGGGGGGTCCCACAGATACGCAGTATTTT. Amino acid sequence: CASSLAGGGPTDTQYF.

In this sample, this clonotype turned up many times. V and J are TRBV28 and TRBJ2-2, with TRBD2 as a possible D gene (7 bases). The germline CDR1 and CDR2 sequences are MDHEN and SYDVKM. The CDR3 consists of 16 residues. V lost 2 bases, J lost 2 bases, and 12 bases lay in between. The CDR3 bases are TGTGCCAGCAGTTTAGGGGCGGGGGCCAACACCGGGGAGCTGTTTTTT. It specifies CASSLGAGANTGELFF.

Many counts were recorded for this clonotype. J is TRBJ2-5 and V is TRBV10-3, with TRBD1 matching 8 bases. The CDR3 runs 12 residues. Germline-derived CDR1 and CDR2 are ENHRY and SYGVKD. Germline trimming cut 6 bases from V and 4 bases from J; bases unmatched to any gene: 1. The CDR3: CAIRGTGETQYF. The CDR3 DNA is TGTGCCATCAGGGGGACAGGAGAGACCCAGTACTTC.